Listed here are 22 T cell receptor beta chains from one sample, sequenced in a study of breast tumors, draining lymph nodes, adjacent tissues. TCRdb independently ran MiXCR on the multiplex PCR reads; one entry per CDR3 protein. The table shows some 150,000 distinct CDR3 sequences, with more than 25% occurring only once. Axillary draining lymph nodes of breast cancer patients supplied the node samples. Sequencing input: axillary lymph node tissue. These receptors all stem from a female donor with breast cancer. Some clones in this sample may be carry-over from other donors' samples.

Here the CDR3 reads CASSLEGEDDVNQPQHF. The CDR3 DNA is TGTGCCAGCAGCTTAGAGGGGGAGGACGATGTCAATCAGCCCCAGCATTTT. The chain carries TRBV7-4 and TRBJ1-5, with TRBD1 as a possible D gene (6 bases). This CDR3 contains 17 residues. The germline V gene encodes CDR1 SGHVT and CDR2 SQSDAQ. Trimming took off 1 base at V and 3 bases at J, with 16 bases between the two ends.

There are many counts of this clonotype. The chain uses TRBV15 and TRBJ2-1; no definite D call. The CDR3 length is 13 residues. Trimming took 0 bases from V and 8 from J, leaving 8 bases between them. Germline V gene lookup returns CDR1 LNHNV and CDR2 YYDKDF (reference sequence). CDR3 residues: CATSRDRRDEQFF. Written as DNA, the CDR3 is TGTGCCACCAGCAGAGATCGCCGCGATGAGCAGTTCTTC.

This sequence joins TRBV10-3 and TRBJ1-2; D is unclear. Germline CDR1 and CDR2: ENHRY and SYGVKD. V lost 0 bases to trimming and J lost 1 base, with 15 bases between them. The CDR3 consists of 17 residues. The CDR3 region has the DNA TGTGCCATCAGTGAGTCGATGGGAAAGATGAGTAACTATGGCTACACCTTC. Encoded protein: CAISESMGKMSNYGYTF.

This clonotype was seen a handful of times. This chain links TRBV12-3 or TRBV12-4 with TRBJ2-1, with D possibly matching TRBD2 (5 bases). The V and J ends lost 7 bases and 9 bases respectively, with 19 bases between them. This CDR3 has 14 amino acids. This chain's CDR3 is CASTSGVVTREQFF. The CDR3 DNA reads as TGTGCCAGCACCTCCGGGGTGGTTACGCGTGAGCAGTTCTTC.

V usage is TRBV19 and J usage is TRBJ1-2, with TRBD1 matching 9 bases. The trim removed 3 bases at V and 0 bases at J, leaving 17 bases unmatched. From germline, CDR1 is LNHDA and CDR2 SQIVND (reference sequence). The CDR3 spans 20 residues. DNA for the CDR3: TGTGCCAGTAGTATTAGGGGACAGGGTCGTGATAAGAAAACTAACTATGGCTACACCTTC. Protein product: CASSIRGQGRDKKTNYGYTF.

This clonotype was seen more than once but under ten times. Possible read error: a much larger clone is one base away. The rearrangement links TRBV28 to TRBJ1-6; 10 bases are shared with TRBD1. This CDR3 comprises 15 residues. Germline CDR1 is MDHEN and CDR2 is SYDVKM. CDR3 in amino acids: CVSSLGDRGYSPLHF. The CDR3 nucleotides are TGTGTCAGCAGTTTGGGGGACAGGGGTTATTCACCCCTCCACTTT.

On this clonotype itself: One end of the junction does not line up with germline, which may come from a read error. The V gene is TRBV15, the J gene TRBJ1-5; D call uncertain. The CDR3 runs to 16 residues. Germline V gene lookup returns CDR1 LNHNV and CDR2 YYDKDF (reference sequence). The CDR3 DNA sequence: TGTGCCACCAGCAGAGATCTCAGGCGGATCAATCAGCCCCAGCGTTTT. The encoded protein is CATSRDLRRINQPQRF. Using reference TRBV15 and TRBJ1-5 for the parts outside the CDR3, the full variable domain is DAMVIQNPRYQVTQFGKPVTLSCSQTLNHNVMYWYQQKSSQAPKLLFHYYDKDFNNEADTPDNFQSRRPNTSFCFLDIRSPGLGDTAMYLCATSRDLRRINQPQRFGDGTRLSIL.

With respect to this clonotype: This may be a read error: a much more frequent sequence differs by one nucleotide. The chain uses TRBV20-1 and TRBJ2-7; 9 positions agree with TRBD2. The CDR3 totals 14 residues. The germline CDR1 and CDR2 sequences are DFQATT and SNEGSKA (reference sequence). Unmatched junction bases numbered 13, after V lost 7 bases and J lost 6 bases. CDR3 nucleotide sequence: TGCAGTGAGAGGGGCGGGGGGGGGCCCGCCGAGCAGTACTTC. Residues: CSERGGGGPAEQYF.

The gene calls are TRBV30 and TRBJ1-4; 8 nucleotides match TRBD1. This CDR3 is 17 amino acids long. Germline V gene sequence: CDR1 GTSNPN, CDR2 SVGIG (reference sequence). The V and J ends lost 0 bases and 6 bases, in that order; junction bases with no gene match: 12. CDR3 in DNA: TGTGCCTGGAGTGTATGGGCTCGGGGGACAGGCTATGAAAAACTGTTTTTT. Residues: CAWSVWARGTGYEKLFF.

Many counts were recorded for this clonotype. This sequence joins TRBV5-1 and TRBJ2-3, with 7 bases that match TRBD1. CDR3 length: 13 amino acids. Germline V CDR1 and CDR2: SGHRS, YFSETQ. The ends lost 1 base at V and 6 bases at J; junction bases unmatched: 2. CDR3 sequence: CASSLFRGDTQYF. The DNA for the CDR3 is TGCGCCAGCAGCTTGTTCAGGGGGGATACGCAGTATTTT.

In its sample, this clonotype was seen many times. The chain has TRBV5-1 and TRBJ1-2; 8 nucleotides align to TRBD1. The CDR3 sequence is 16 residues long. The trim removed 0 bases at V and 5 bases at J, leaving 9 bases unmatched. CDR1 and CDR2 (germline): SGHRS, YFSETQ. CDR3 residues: CASSLAGQGEVYGYTF. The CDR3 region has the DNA TGCGCCAGCAGCTTGGCCGGACAGGGAGAAGTTTATGGCTACACCTTC.

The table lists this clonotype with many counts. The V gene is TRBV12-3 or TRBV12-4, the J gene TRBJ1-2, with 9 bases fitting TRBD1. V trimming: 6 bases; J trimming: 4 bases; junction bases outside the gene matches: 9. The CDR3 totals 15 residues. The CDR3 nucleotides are TGTGCCAGCAGCCCATACAGGGGGCAAGCCTATGGCTACACCTTC. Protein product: CASSPYRGQAYGYTF.

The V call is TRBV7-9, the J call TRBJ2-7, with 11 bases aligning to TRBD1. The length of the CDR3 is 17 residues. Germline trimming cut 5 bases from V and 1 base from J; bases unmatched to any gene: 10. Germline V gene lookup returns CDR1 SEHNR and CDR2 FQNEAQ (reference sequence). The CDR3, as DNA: TGTGCCAGCAGCCCCAGCACCGGGACAGGGGGTTCCTACGAGCAGTACTTC. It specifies CASSPSTGTGGSYEQYF.

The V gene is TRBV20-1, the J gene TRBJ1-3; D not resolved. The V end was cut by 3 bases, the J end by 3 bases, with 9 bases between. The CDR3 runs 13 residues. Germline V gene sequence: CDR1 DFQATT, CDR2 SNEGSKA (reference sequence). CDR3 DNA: TGCAGTGCTAGTCACAGCTTTGGAAACACCATATATTTT. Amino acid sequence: CSASHSFGNTIYF.

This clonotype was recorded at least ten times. The CDR3 region is CASSPRRGPLPQYF. The CDR3 DNA is TGCGCCAGCAGCCCCAGACGGGGTCCGCTCCCGCAGTATTTT. V is TRBV4-3 and J is TRBJ2-3; perhaps TRBD2 as D (5 bases). CDR1 and CDR2 from the germline V gene are LGHNA and YSLEER. CDR3 length: 14 amino acids. Trimming took 4 bases from V and 10 from J, leaving 18 bases between them.

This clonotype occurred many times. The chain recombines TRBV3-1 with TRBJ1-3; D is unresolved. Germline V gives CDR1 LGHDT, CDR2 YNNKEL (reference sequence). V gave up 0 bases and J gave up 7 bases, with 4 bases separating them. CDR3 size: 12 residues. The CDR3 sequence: CASSQDRNTIYF. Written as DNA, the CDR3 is TGTGCCAGCAGCCAAGATCGGAACACCATATATTTT.

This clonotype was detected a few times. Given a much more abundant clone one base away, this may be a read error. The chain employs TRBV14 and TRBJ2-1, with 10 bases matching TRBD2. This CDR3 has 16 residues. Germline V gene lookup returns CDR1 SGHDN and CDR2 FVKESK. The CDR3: CASSQRPGLATNAQFF. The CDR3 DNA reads TGTGCCAGCAGCCAAAGACCGGGACTAGCGACGAATGCGCAGTTCTTC. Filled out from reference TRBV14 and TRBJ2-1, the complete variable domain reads EAGVTQFPSHSVIEKGQTVTLRCDPISGHDNLYWYRRVMGKEIKFLLHFVKESKQDESGMPNNRFLAERTGGTYSTLKVQPAELEDSGVYFCASSQRPGLATNAQFFGPGTRLTVL.

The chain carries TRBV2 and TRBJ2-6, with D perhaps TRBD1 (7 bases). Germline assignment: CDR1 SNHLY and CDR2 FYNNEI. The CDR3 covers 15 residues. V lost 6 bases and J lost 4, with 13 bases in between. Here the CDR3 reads CASRAGGRGANVLTF. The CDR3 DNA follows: TGTGCCAGCAGGGCAGGGGGGCGAGGGGCCAACGTCCTGACTTTC.

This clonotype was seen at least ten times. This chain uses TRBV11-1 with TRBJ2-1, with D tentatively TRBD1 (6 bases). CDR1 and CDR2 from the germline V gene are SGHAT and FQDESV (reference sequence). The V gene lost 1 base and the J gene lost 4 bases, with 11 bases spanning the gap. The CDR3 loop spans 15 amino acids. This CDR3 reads CASSLDRGQYNEQFF. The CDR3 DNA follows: TGTGCCAGCAGCTTAGATAGAGGACAGTACAATGAGCAGTTCTTC.

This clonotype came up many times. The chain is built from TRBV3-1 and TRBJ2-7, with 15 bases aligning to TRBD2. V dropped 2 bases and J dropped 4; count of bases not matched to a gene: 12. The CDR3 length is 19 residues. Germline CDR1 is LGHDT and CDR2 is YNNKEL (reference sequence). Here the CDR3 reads CASSQFAGTSGRLGYEQYF. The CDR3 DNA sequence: TGTGCCAGCAGCCAATTCGCCGGGACTAGCGGGAGGCTGGGGTACGAGCAGTACTTC.

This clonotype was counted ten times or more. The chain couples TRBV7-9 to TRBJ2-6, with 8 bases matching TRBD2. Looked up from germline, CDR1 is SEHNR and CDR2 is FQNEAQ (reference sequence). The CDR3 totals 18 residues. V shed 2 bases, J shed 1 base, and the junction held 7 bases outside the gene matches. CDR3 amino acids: CASSLRERELSGANVLTF. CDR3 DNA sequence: TGTGCCAGCAGCTTAAGGGAGCGGGAGCTATCTGGGGCCAACGTCCTGACTTTC. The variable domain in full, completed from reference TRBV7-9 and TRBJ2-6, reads DTGVSQNPRHKITKRGQNVTFRCDPISEHNRLYWYRQTLGQGPEFLTYFQNEAQLEKSRLLSDRFSAERPKGSFSTLEIQRTEQGDSAMYLCASSLRERELSGANVLTFGAGSRLTVL.

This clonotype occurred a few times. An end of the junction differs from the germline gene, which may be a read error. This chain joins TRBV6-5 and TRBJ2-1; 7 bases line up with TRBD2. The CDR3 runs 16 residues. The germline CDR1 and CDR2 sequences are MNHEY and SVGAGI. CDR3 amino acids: CASSHSKAGVYNEQFF. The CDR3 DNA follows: TGTGCCAGCAGTCACTCGAAGGCGGGGGTGTACAATGAGCAGTTCTTC.